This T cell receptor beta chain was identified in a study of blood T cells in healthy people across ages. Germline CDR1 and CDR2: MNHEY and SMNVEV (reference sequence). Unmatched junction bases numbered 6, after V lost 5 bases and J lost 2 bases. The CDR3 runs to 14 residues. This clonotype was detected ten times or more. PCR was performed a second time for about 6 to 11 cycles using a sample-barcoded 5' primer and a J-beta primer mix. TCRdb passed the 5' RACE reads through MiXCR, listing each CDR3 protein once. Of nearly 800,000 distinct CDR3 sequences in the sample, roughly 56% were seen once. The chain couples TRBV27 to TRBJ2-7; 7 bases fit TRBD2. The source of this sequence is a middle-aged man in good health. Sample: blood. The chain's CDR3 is CASSPGGTTYEQYF. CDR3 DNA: TGTGCCAGCAGTCCTGGGGGGACTACCTACGAGCAGTACTTC.